These T cell receptor beta chains were read from a single sample in a study of T cell responses to AZD1222 COVID-19 vaccine. The assay was immunoSEQ multiplex PCR, and TCRdb's table has in-frame clones only and misses some. This sample has 250,000 or so clones; about 92% occur once, and the top ten carry around 0.6%. The sequencing used peripheral blood, collected on day 0 of AZD1222 vaccination. These receptors came from an adult in good health. Both conserved end residues are part of each CDR3. D genes are given only for firm matches.

J gene: TRBJ2-1
D gene: .
V gene: TRBV24-1
CDR3 DNA: TGTGCCACCAGTGATTTGCGGGGGACAGACAATGAGCAGTTCTTC
CDR3 protein: CATSDLRGTDNEQFF

J gene: TRBJ1-5
D gene: TRBD1
V gene: TRBV19
CDR3 DNA: TGTGCCAGTAGTTCTCCCCCCGGGACAGGAACGGGTCAGCCCCAGCATTTT
CDR3 protein: CASSSPPGTGTGQPQHF

J gene: TRBJ2-3
D gene: TRBD2
V gene: TRBV10-3
CDR3 DNA: TGTGCCATCAAACTAGCGGCTAGCACAGATACGCAGTATTTT
CDR3 protein: CAIKLAASTDTQYF

J gene: TRBJ1-1
D gene: .
V gene: TRBV5-1
CDR3 DNA: TGCGCCAGCACTCTGACTGGGGGCGCAGTAACTGAAGCTTTCTTT
CDR3 protein: CASTLTGGAVTEAFF

J gene: TRBJ1-1
D gene: .
V gene: TRBV19
CDR3 DNA: TGTGCCAGTAAAGACAGGATGAACACTGAAGCTTTCTTT
CDR3 protein: CASKDRMNTEAFF

J gene: TRBJ2-7
D gene: .
V gene: TRBV28
CDR3 DNA: TGTGCCACCCGTCACCAGGGGGGTGCAAGCGAGCAGTACTTC
CDR3 protein: CATRHQGGASEQYF

J gene: TRBJ2-1
D gene: TRBD2
V gene: TRBV6-6
CDR3 DNA: TGTGCCAGCAGTCTCCGCCCTACCAGCGGGAGGGACAATGAGCAGTTCTTC
CDR3 protein: CASSLRPTSGRDNEQFF

J gene: TRBJ2-7
D gene: .
V gene: TRBV19
CDR3 DNA: TGTGCCAGTAGTATAAGTCCGACCTACGAGCAGTACTTC
CDR3 protein: CASSISPTYEQYF

J gene: TRBJ1-4
D gene: TRBD1
V gene: TRBV14
CDR3 DNA: TGTGCCAGCAGTAAGACCGGGACAGGATATAATGAAAAACTGTTTTTT
CDR3 protein: CASSKTGTGYNEKLFF

J gene: TRBJ2-7
D gene: TRBD1
V gene: TRBV14
CDR3 DNA: TGTGCCAGCAGCCCAATACAGGGGGATCATTCCGAGCAGTACTTC
CDR3 protein: CASSPIQGDHSEQYF

J gene: TRBJ1-3
D gene: .
V gene: TRBV6-2/TRBV6-3
CDR3 DNA: TGTGCCAGCAGTGGGGGGACTGGAAACACCATATATTTT
CDR3 protein: CASSGGTGNTIYF

J gene: TRBJ2-7
D gene: .
V gene: TRBV2
CDR3 DNA: TGTGCCAGCAAACTAGCTGGGCCTAAGCAGTACTTC
CDR3 protein: CASKLAGPKQYF

J gene: TRBJ2-7
D gene: TRBD2
V gene: TRBV5-1
CDR3 DNA: TGCGCCAGCAGCTCCCTAGCGGGTACCGACTACGAGCAGTACTTC
CDR3 protein: CASSSLAGTDYEQYF

J gene: TRBJ1-1
D gene: .
V gene: TRBV7-9
CDR3 DNA: TGTGCCAGCAGCAACCATCTAGGGCACACTGAAGCTTTCTTT
CDR3 protein: CASSNHLGHTEAFF

J gene: TRBJ1-2
D gene: TRBD1
V gene: TRBV9
CDR3 DNA: TGTGCCAGCAGCGTAGAACAGGGGAACTATGGCTACACCTTC
CDR3 protein: CASSVEQGNYGYTF

J gene: TRBJ2-1
D gene: .
V gene: TRBV9
CDR3 DNA: TGTGCCAGCAGCGCCGGGACCCCCGCCTACAATGAGCAGTTCTTC
CDR3 protein: CASSAGTPAYNEQFF

J gene: TRBJ1-6
D gene: .
V gene: TRBV4-3
CDR3 DNA: TGCGCCAGCAGCCAAGAATTGGGAAATAATTCACCCCTCCACTTT
CDR3 protein: CASSQELGNNSPLHF

J gene: TRBJ1-5
D gene: .
V gene: TRBV19
CDR3 DNA: TGTGCCAGTAGCCCTCAGGGCAGGAAGGTTCAGCCCCAGCATTTT
CDR3 protein: CASSPQGRKVQPQHF